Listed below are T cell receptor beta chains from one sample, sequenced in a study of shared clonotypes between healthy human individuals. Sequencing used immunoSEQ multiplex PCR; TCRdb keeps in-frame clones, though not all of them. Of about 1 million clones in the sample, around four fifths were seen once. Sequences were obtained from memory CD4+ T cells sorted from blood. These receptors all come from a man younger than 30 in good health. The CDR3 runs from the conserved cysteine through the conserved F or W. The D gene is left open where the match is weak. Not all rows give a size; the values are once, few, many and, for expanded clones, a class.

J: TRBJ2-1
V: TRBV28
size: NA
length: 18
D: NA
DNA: TGTGCCAGCAGTTTTGTCGCTGAGAGACCTAGCTCCTACAATGAGCAGTTCTTC
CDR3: CASSFVAERPSSYNEQFF

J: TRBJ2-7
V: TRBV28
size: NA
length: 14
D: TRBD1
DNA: TGTGCCAGCAGTTCCGGACAGGTCCAATCCGAGCAGTACTTC
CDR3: CASSSGQVQSEQYF

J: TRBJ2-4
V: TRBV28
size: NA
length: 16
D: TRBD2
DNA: TGTGCCAGCAGTTCTTACCGACTAGCGGGGGGAGACATTCAGTACTTC
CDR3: CASSSYRLAGGDIQYF

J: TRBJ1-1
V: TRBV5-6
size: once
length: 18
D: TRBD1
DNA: TGTGCCAGCAGCTTGGCGGGGACAGGGGGCGGGAGGCACACTGAAGCTTTCTTT
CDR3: CASSLAGTGGGRHTEAFF

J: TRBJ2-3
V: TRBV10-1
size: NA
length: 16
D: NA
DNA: TGCGCCAGCAGTGACCTCTTGGGGGCCCGCACAGATACGCAGTATTTT
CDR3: CASSDLLGARTDTQYF

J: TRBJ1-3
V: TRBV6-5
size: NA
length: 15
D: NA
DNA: TGTGCCAGCAGGAGCCCAGGGATGTACGGAAACACCATATATTTT
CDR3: CASRSPGMYGNTIYF

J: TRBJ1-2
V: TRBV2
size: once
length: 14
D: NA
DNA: TGTGCCAGCAGCCCTGATGGTGGGGCTGATGGCTACACCTTC
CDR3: CASSPDGGADGYTF

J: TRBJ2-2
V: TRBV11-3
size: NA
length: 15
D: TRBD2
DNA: TGTGCCAGCACCCCCAATGGCGGGGGCACCGGGGAGCTGTTTTTT
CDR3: CASTPNGGGTGELFF

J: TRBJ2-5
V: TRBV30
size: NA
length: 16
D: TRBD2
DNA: TGTGCCTGGAGGTCCGGGACTAGCGGGATTCAAGAGACCCAGTACTTC
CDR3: CAWRSGTSGIQETQYF

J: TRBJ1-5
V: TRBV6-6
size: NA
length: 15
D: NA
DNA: TGTGCCAGCAGTTACTCGATCGGGGGGCGGCAGCCCCAGCATTTT
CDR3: CASSYSIGGRQPQHF

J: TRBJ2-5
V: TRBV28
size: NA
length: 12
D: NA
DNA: TGTGCCAGCAGGGACGGGCGGGAGACCCAGTACTTC
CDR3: CASRDGRETQYF

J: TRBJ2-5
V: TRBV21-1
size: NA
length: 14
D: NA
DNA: TGTGCCAGCAGCAAAGGGCACGGCCAAGAGACCCAGTACTTC
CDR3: CASSKGHGQETQYF

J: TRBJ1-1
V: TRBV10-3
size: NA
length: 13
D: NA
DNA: TGTGCCTTGGCGGGTGGCGAGAACACTGAAGCTTTCTTT
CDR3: CALAGGENTEAFF

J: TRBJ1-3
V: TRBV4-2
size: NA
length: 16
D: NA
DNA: TGTGCCAGCAGCCAAGATAATCTGGGGACGGGAAACACCATATATTTT
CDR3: CASSQDNLGTGNTIYF

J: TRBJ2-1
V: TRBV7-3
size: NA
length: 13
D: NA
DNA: TGTGCCAGCACCTCAGGGTCCTACAATGAGCAGTTCTTC
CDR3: CASTSGSYNEQFF

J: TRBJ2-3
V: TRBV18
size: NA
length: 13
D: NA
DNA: TGTGCCAGCTCACCACCGGGGGCAGATACGCAGTATTTT
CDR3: CASSPPGADTQYF

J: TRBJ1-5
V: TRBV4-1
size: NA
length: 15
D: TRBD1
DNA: TGCGCCAGCAGCCCTACAGGGGGCGATGGGAAGCCCCAGCATTTT
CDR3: CASSPTGGDGKPQHF

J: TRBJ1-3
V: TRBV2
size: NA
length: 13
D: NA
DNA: TGTGCCAGCAATTGGGGGGATGGAAACACCATATATTTT
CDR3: CASNWGDGNTIYF

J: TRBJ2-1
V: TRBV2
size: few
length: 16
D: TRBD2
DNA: TGTGCCAGCAGTGAGAAAAGCGGGGGCGCCTTCAATGAGCAGTTCTTC
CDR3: CASSEKSGGAFNEQFF

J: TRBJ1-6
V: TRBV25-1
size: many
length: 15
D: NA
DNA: TGTGCCAGCAGCCCCCCCGGCTCCTATAATTCACCCCTCCACTTT
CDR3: CASSPPGSYNSPLHF

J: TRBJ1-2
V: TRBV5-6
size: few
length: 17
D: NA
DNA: TGTGCCAGCAGCCCCACTACGTGGGGTCTCCTAAACTATGGCTACACCTTC
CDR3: CASSPTTWGLLNYGYTF

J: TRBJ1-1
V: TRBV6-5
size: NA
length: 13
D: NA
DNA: TGTGCCAGCAGCCGAGGACAGAACACTGAAGCTTTCTTT
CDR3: CASSRGQNTEAFF

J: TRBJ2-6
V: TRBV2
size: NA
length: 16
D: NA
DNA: TGTGCCAGCAGTGTCCAGGGATCGCGAGGGGCCAACGTCCTGACTTTC
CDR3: CASSVQGSRGANVLTF

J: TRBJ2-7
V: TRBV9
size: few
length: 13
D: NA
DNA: TGTGCCAGCAGCGGGGCAGGGGCCTACGAGCAGTACTTC
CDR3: CASSGAGAYEQYF

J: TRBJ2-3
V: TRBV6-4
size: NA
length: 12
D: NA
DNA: TGTGCCAGCAGAGGGGTAGGAGATACGCAGTATTTT
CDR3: CASRGVGDTQYF

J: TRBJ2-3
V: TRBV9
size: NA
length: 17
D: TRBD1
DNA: TGTGCCAGCAGCGTGGGACAGAGTTATTCTAGCACAGATACGCAGTATTTT
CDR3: CASSVGQSYSSTDTQYF

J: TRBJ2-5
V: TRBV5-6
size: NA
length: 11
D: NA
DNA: TGTGCCAGCAGCTTGGAGGAGACCCAGTACTTC
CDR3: CASSLEETQYF

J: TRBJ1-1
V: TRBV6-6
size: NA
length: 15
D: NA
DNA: TGTGCCAGCACCGGACGCCAACAGGGAAACACTGAAGCTTTCTTT
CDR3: CASTGRQQGNTEAFF

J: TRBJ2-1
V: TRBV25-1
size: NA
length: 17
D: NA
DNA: TGTGCCAGCAGTGAATTGGGGACGCTGAGCTCCTACAATGAGCAGTTCTTC
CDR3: CASSELGTLSSYNEQFF

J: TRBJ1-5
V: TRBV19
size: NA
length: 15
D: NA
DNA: TGTGCCACCTGCCCAGGATTGTATAGCAATCAGCCCCAGCATTTT
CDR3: CATCPGLYSNQPQHF

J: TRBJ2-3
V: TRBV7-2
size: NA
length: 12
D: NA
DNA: TGTGCCAGCAGCCCCTACGGAGATACGCAGTATTTT
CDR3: CASSPYGDTQYF

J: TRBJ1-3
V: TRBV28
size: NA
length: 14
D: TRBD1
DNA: TGTGCCAGCCTCACGACAGGGGGCCGGGACACCATATATTTT
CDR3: CASLTTGGRDTIYF

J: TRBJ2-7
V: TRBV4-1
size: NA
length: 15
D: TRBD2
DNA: TGCGCCAGCAGCCGGGGAGCGGGGGGGCAATACGAGCAGTACTTC
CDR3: CASSRGAGGQYEQYF

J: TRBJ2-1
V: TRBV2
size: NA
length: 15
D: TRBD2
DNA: TGTGCCAGCACAAGGAGCGGGGGGGCCCCCAATGAGCAGTTCTTC
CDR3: CASTRSGGAPNEQFF

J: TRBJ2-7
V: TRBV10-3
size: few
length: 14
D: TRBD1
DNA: TGTGCCATCAGATCAGGACAGGGGGTCTACGAGCAGTACTTC
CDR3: CAIRSGQGVYEQYF

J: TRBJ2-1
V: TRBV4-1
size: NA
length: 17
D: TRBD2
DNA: TGCGCCAGCAGCCAAACGCCGGGACTAGCGTCCTACAATGAGCAGTTCTTC
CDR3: CASSQTPGLASYNEQFF

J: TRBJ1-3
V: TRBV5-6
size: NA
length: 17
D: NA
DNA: TGTGCCAGCAGCTTGAGGAGTGGGGCAGTGTTAAGAAACACCATATATTTT
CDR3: CASSLRSGAVLRNTIYF

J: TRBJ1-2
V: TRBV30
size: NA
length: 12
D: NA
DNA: TGTGCCTGGATCGGCAGAAACTATGGCTACACCTTC
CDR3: CAWIGRNYGYTF

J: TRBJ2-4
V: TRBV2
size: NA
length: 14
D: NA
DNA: TGTGCCAGCAGTGAAGCGATAGCCAAAAACATTCAGTACTTC
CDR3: CASSEAIAKNIQYF

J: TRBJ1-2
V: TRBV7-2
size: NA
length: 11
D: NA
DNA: TGTGCCAGCAGCTCCCCAGGGGAAGACACCTTC
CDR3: CASSSPGEDTF

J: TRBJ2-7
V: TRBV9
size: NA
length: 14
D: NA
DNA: TGTGCCAGCAGCGTAGCCCTAGGAAAGTACGAGCAGTACTTC
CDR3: CASSVALGKYEQYF

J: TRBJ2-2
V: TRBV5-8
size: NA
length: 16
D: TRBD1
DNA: TGTGCCAGCAGCCGAGGGACAGGGGTAGGCACCGGGGAGCTGTTTTTT
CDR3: CASSRGTGVGTGELFF

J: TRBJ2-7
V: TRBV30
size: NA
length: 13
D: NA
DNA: TGTGCCTGGAGTGTACAAGGGTATGGCGAGCAGTACTTC
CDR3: CAWSVQGYGEQYF

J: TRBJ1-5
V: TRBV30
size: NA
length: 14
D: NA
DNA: TGTGCCTGGAGTGTAGGGACAATCAGTCAGCCCCAGCATTTT
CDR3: CAWSVGTISQPQHF

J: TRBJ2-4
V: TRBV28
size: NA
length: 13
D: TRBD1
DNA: TGTGCCAGCAGTTCGACTGTAACGGGACAGGGGTACTTC
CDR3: CASSSTVTGQGYF

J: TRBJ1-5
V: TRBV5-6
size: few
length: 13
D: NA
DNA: TGTGCCAGCAGCCTCGGAAACAATCAGCCCCAGCATTTT
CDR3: CASSLGNNQPQHF

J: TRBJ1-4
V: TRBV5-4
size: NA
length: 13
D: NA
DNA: TGTGCCAGCAGCATACCCGGAGAGGGGAAACTGTTTTTT
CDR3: CASSIPGEGKLFF

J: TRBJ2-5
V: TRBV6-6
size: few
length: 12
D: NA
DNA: TGTGCCAGCAGTCATCAAAGCGAGACCCAGTACTTC
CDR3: CASSHQSETQYF

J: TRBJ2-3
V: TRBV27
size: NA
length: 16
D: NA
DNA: TGTGCCAGCAGCTCCCCTTTCCCAGGCCCCGGGGATACGCAGTATTTT
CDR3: CASSSPFPGPGDTQYF